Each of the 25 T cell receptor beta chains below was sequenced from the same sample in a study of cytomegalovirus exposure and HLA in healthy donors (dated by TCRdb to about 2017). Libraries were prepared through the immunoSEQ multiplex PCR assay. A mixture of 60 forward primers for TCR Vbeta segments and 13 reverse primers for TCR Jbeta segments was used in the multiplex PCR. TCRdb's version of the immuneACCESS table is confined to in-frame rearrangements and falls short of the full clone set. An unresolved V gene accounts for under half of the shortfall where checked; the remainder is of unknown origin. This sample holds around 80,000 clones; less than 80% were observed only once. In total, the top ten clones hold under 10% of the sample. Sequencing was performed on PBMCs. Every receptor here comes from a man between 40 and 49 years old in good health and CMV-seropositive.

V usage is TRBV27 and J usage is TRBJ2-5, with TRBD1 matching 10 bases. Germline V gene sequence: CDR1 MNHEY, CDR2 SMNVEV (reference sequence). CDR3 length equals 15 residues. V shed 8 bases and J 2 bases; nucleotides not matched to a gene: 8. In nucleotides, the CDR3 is TGTGCCAGCTCGGGGACAGGGGTATATCAAGAGACCCAGTACTTC. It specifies CASSGTGVYQETQYF.

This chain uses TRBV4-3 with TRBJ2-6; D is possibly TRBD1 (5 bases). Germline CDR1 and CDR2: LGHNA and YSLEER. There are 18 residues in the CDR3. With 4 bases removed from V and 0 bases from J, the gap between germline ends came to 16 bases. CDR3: CASSPSEQAYSGANVLTF. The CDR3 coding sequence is TGCGCCAGCAGCCCTTCGGAACAGGCCTACTCTGGGGCCAACGTCCTGACTTTC.

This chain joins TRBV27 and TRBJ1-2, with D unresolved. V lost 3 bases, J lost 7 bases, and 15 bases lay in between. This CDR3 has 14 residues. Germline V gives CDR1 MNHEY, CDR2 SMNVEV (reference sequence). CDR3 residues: CASSFGTYSGGYTF. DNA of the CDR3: TGTGCCAGCAGTTTTGGCACGTACTCAGGTGGCTACACCTTC.

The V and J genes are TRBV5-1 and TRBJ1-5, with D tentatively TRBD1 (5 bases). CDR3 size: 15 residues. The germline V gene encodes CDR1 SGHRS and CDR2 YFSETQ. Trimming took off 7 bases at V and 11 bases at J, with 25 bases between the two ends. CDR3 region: CASARDGGSSEAQHF. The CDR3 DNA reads TGCGCCAGCGCGCGTGATGGGGGGTCCTCGGAAGCCCAGCATTTT.

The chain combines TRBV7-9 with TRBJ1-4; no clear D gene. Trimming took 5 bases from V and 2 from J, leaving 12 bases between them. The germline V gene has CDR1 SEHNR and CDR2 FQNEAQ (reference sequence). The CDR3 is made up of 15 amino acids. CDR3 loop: CASSATPGTNEKLFF. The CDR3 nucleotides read TGTGCCAGCAGCGCAACACCGGGGACTAATGAAAAACTGTTTTTT.

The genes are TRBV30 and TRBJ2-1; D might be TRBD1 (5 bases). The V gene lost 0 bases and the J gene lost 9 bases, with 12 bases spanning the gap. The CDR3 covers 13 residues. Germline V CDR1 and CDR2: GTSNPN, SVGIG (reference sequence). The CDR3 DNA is TGTGCCTGGAGTGTAATTCAGGGTGGTGAGCAGTTCTTC. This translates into CAWSVIQGGEQFF.

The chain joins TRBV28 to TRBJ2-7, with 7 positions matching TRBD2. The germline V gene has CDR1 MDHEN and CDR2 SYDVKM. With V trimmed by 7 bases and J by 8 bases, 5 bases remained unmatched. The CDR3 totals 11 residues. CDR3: CASTGGNKQYF. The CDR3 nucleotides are TGTGCCAGCACGGGGGGAAACAAGCAGTACTTC.

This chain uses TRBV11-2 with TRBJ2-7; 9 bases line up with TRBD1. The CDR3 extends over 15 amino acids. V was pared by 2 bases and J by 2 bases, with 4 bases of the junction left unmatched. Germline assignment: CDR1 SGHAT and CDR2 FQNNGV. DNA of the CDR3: TGTGCCAGCAGCTTATTAGGGACAGGGCCCTACGAGCAGTACTTC. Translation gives CASSLLGTGPYEQYF.

CDR3 coding DNA: TGTGCCAGCTGCCCAAGGGGCACCGGGGAGCTGTTTTTT. It translates to CASCPRGTGELFF. This chain links TRBV2 with TRBJ2-2, with D possibly matching TRBD1 (5 bases). The CDR3 is 13 amino acids. Looked up from germline, CDR1 is SNHLY and CDR2 is FYNNEI. V lost 8 bases to trimming and J lost 4 bases, with 11 bases between them.

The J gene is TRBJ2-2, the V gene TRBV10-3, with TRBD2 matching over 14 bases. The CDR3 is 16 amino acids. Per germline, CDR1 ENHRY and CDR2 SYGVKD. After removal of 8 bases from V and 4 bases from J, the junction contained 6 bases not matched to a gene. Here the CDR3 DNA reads TGTGCCATCCCGGGACTAGCGGGAGCTGGCACCGGGGAGCTGTTTTTT. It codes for CAIPGLAGAGTGELFF.

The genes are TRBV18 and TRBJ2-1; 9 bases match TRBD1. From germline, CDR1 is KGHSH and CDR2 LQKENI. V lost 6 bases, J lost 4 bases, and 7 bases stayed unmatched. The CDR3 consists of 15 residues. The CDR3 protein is CASSPYRGRYNEQFF. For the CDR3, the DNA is TGTGCCAGCTCGCCGTACAGGGGGCGATACAATGAGCAGTTCTTC.

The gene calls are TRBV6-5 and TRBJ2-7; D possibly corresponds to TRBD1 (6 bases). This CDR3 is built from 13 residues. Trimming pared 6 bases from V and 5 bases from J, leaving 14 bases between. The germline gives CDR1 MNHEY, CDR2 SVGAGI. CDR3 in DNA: TGTGCCAGCAGACGGGACACCCACGACGAGCAGTACTTC. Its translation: CASRRDTHDEQYF.

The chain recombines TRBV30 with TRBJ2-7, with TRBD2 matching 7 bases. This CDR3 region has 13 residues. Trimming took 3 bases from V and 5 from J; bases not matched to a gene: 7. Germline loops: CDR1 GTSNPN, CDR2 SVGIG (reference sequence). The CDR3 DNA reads TGTGCCTGGAGCCGGGGGGTTCTTCACGAGCAGTACTTC. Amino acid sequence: CAWSRGVLHEQYF.

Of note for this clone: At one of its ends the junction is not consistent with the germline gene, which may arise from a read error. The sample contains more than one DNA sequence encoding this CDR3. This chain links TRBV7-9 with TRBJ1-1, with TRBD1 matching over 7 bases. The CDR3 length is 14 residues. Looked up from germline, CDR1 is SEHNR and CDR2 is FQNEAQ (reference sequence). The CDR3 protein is CASSSGQLNTEAFF. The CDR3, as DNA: TGCGCCAGCAGCTCGGGACAGCTGAACACTGAAGCTTTCTTT.

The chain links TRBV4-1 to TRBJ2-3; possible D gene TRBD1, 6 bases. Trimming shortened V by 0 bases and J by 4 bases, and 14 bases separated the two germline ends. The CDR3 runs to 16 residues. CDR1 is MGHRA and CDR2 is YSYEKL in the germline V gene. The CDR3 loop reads CASSQDSGGASDTQYF. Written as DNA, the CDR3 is TGCGCCAGCAGCCAAGATAGTGGGGGCGCGTCAGATACGCAGTATTTT.

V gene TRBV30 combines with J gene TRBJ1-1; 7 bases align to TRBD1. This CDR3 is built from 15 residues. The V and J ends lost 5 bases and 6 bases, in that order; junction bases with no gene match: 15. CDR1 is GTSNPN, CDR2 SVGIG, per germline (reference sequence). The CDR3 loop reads CAWDKGTAGLSEAFF. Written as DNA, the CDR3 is TGTGCCTGGGACAAAGGGACAGCAGGTTTGTCTGAAGCTTTCTTT.

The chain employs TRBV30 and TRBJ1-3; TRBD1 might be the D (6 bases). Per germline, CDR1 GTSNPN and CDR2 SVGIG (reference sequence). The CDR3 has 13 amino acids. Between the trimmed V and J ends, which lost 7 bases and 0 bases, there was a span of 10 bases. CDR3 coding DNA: TGTGCCTCCGGACAGAGCTCTGGAAACACCATATATTTT. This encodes CASGQSSGNTIYF.

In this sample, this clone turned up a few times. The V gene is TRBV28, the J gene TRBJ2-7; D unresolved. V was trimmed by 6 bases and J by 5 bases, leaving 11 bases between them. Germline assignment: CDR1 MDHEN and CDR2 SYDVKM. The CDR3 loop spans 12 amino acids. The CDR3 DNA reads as TGTGCCAGCAGCGTCGCTAGAAACGAGCAGTACTTC. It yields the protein CASSVARNEQYF.

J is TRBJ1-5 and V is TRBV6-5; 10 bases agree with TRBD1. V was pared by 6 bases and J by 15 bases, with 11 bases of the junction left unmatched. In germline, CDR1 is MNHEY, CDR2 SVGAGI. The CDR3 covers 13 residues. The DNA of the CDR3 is TGTGCCAGCAGAGAGACAGGGGGCCTTGTCCGGCATTTT. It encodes CASRETGGLVRHF.

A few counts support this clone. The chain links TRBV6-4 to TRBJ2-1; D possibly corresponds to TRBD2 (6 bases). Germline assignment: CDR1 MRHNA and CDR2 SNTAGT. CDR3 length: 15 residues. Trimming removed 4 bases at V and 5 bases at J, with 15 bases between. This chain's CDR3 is CASSVKLSGDNEQFF. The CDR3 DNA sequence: TGTGCCAGCAGTGTCAAACTTAGCGGTGACAATGAGCAGTTCTTC.

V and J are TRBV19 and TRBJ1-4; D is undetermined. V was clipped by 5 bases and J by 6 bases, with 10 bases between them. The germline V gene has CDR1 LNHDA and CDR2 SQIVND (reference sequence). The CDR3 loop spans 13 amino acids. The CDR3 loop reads CASSPQRDEKLFF. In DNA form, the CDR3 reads TGTGCCAGTAGTCCCCAGAGGGATGAAAAACTGTTTTTT.

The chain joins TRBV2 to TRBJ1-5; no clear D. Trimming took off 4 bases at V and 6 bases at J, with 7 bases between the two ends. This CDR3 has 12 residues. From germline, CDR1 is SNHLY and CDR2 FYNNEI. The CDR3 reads CASSGRVQPQHF. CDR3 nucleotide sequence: TGTGCCAGCAGTGGGAGGGTTCAGCCCCAGCATTTT.

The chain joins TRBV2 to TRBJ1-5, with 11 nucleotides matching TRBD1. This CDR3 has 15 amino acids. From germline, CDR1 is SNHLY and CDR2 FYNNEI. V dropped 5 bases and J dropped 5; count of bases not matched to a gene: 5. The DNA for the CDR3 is TGTGCCAGCAGTCCGGACAGGGGGCCGCATCAGCCCCAGCATTTT. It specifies CASSPDRGPHQPQHF.

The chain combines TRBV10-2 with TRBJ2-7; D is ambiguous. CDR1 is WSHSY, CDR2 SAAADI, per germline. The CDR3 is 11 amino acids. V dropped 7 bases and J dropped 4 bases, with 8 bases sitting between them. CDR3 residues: CASTQSYEQYF. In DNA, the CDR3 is TGCGCCAGCACCCAATCATACGAGCAGTACTTC.

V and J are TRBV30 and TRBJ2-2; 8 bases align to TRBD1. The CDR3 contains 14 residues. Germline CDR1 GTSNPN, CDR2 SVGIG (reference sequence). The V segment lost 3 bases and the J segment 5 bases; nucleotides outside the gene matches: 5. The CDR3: CAWRTGVKTGELFF. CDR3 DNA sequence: TGTGCCTGGAGGACAGGGGTTAAGACCGGGGAGCTGTTTTTT.